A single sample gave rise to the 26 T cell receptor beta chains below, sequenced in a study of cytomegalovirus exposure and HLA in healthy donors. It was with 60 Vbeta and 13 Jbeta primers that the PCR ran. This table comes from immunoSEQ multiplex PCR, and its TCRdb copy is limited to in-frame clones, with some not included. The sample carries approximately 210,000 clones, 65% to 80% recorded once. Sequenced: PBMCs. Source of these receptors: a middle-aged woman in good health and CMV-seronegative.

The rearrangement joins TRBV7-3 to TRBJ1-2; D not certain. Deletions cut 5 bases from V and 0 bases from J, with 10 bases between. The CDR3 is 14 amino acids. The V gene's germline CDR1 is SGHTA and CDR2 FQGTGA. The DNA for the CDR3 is TGTGCCAGCAGCCCTGACGGAGCTAACTATGGCTACACCTTC. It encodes CASSPDGANYGYTF.

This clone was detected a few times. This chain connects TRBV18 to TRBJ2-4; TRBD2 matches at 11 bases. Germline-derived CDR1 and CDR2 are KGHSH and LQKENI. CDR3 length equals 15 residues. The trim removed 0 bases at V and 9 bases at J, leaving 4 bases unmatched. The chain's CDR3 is CASSPPALAGVIQYF. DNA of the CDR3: TGTGCCAGCTCACCACCGGCACTAGCGGGAGTCATTCAGTACTTC.

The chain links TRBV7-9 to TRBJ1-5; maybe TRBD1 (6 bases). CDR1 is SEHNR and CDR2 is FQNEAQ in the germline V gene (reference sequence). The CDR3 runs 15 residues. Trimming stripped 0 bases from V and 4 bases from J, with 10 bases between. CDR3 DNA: TGTGCCAGCAGCTTAGCTGGACAGCCAAATCAGCCCCAGCATTTT. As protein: CASSLAGQPNQPQHF.

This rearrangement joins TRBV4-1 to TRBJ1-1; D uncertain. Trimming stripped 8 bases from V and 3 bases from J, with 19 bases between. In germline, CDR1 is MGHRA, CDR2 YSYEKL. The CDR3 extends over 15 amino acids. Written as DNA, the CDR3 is TGCGCCAGCGACACCCCGGGAGGGCGGTACACTGAAGCTTTCTTT. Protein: CASDTPGGRYTEAFF.

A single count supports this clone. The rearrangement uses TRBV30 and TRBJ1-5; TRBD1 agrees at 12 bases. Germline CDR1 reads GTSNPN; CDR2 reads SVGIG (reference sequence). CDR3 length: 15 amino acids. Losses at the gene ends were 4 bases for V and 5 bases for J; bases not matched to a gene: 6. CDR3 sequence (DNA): TGTGCCTGGAAAGCCGGGACAGGGGGCGATCAGCCCCAGCATTTT. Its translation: CAWKAGTGGDQPQHF. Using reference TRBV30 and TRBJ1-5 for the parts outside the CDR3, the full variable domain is SQTIHQWPATLVQPVGSPLSLECTVEGTSNPNLYWYRQAAGRGLQLLFYSVGIGQISSEVPQNLSASRPQDRQFILSSKKLLLSDSGFYLCAWKAGTGGDQPQHFGDGTRLSIL.

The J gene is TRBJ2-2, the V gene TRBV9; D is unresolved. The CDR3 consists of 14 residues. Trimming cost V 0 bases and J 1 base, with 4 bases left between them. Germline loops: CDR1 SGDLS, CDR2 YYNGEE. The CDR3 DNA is TGTGCCAGCAGCGTAGTCGGGAACACCGGGGAGCTGTTTTTT. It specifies CASSVVGNTGELFF.

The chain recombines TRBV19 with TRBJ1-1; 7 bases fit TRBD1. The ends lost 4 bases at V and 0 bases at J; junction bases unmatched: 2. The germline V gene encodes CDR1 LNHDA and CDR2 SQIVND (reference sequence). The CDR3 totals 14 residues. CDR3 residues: CASSRDSMNTEAFF. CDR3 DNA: TGTGCCAGTAGTAGGGACAGCATGAACACTGAAGCTTTCTTT.

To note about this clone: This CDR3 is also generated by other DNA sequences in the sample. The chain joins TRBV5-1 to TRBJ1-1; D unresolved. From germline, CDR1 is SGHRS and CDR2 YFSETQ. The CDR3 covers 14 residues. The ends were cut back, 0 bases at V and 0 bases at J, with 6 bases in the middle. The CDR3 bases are TGCGCCAGCAGCTTGGGTCCGTTGAACACTGAAGCTTTCTTT. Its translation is CASSLGPLNTEAFF.

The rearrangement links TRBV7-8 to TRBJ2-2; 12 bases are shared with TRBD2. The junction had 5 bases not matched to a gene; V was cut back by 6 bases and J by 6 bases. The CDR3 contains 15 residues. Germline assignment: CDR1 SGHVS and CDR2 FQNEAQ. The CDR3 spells CASRTSGSGAGELFF. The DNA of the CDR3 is TGTGCCAGCAGGACTAGCGGGAGTGGGGCCGGGGAGCTGTTTTTT.

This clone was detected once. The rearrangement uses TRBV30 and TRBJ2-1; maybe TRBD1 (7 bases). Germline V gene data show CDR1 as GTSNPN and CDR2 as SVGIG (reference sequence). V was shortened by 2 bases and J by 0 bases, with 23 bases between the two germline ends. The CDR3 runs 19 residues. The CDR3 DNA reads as TGTGCCTGGAGTCCCTTTAGCGGACAGGCCTGGCCCTCCTACAATGAGCAGTTCTTC. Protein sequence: CAWSPFSGQAWPSYNEQFF.

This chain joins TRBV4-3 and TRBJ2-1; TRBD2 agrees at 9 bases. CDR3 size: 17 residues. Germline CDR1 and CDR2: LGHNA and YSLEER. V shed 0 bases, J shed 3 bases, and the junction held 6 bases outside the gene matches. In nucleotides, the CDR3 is TGCGCCAGCAGCCAAGATCGTAAAGCGGGAGGCTACAATGAGCAGTTCTTC. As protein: CASSQDRKAGGYNEQFF.

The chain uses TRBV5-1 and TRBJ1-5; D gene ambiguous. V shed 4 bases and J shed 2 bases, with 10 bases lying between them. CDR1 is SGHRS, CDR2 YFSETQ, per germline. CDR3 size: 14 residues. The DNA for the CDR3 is TGCGCCAGCAGCCCGGAGGGAGGCAATCAGCCCCAGCATTTT. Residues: CASSPEGGNQPQHF.

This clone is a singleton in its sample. The CDR3 DNA follows: TGTGCCAGCAGCTTAACAGACGCCGGGGAGCTGTTTTTT. Translation: CASSLTDAGELFF. The chain uses TRBV11-3 and TRBJ2-2; D is unresolved. This CDR3 has 13 residues. The germline V and J ends were trimmed by 2 bases and 6 bases, with 7 bases remaining between them. The germline CDR1 and CDR2 sequences are SGHNT and YENEEA.

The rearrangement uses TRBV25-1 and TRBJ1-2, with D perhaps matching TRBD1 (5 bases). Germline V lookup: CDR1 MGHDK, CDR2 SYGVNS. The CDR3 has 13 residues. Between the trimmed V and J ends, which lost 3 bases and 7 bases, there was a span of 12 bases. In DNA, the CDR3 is TGTGCCAGCAGTGATGTAAGGGGCCTTGGCTACACCTTC. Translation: CASSDVRGLGYTF.

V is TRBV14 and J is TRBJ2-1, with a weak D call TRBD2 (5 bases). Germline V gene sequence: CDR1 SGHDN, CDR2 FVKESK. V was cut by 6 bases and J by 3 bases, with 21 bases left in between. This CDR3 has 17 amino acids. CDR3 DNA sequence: TGTGCCAGCAGTTTATTCCCGGGAACCGTAAACTACAATGAGCAGTTCTTC. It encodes CASSLFPGTVNYNEQFF.

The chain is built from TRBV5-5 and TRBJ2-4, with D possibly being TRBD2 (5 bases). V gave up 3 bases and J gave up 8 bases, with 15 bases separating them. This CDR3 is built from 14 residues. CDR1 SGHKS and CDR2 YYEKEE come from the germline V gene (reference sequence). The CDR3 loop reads CASSSLGIGDIQYF. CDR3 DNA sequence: TGTGCCAGCAGCTCCCTAGGGATCGGGGACATTCAGTACTTC.

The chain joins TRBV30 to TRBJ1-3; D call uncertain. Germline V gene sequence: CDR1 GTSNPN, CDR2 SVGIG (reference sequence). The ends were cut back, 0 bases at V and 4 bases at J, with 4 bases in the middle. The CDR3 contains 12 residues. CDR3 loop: CAWSVRGNTIYF. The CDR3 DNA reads TGTGCCTGGAGTGTGAGGGGAAACACCATATATTTT.

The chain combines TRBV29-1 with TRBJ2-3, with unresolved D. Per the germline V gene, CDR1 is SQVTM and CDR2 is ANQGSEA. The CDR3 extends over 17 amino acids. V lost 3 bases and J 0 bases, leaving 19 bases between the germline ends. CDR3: CSVERYLDFLSTDTQYF. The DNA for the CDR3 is TGCAGCGTTGAGCGATATTTAGACTTCCTTAGCACAGATACGCAGTATTTT.

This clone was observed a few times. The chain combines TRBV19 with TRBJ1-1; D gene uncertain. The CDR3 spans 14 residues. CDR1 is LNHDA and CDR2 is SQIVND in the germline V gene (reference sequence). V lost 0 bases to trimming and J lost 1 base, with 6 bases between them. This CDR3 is CASSIDSWNTEAFF. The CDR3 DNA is TGTGCCAGTAGTATAGACTCTTGGAACACTGAAGCTTTCTTT.

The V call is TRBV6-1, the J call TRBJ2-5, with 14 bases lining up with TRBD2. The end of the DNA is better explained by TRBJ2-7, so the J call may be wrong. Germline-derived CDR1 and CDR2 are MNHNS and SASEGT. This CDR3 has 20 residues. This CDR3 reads CASSDWGTSGRGVGSYEQYF. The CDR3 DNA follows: TGTGCCAGCAGTGATTGGGGGACTAGCGGGAGAGGGGTAGGCTCCTACGAGCAGTACTTC.

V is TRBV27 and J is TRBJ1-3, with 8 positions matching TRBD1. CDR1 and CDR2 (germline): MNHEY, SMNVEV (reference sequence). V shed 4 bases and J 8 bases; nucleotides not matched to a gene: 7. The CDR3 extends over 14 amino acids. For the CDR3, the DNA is TGTGCCAGCAGTTGGGACAGGCTGGGGGACACCATATATTTT. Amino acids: CASSWDRLGDTIYF.

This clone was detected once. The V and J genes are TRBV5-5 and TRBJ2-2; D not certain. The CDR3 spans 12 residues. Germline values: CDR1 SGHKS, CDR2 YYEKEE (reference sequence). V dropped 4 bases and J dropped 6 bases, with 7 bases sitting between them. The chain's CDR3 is CASSPPPGELFF. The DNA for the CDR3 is TGTGCCAGCAGCCCTCCCCCCGGGGAGCTGTTTTTT.

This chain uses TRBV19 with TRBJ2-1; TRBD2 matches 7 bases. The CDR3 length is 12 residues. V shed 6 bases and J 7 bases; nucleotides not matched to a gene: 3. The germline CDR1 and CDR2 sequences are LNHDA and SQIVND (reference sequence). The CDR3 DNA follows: TGTGCCAGTAGCCGGGACTATAATGAGCAGTTCTTC. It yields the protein CASSRDYNEQFF.

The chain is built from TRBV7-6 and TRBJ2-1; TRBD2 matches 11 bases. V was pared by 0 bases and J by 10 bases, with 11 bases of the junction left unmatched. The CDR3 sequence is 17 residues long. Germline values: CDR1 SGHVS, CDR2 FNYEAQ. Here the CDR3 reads CASSLAESSGRAGEQFF. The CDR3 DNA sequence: TGTGCCAGCAGCTTAGCGGAAAGTAGCGGGAGGGCCGGGGAGCAGTTCTTC. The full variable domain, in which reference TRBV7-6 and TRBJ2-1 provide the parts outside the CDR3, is GAGVSQSPRYKVTKRGQDVALRCDPISGHVSLYWYRQALGQGPEFLTYFNYEAQQDKSGLPNDRFSAERPEGSISTLTIQRTEQRDSAMYRCASSLAESSGRAGEQFFGPGTRLTVL.

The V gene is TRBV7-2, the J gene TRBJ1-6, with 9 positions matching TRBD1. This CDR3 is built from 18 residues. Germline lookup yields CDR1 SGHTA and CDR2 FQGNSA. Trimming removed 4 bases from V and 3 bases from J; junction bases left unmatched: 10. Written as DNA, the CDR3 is TGTGCCAGCAGCTCCCACACAGGGGGCTCAGTCTATAATTCACCCCTCCACTTT. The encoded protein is CASSSHTGGSVYNSPLHF.

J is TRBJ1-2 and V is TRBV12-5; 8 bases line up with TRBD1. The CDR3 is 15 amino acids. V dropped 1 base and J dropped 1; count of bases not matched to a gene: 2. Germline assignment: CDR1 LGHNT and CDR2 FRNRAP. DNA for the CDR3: TGTGCTAGTGGTTTGGAACAGGGGGTTAACTATGGCTACACCTTC. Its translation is CASGLEQGVNYGYTF.